These 3 T cell receptor beta chains were sequenced from one sample in a study of cytomegalovirus exposure and HLA in healthy donors. Primers: 60 Vbeta forward and 13 Jbeta reverse. Libraries were prepared by immunoSEQ multiplex PCR; TCRdb keeps only in-frame clonotypes and omits some of them. In the table there are 99,000 or so clones, about 80% of which are singletons. Sequenced input: PBMCs. Receptor source: a young woman in good health and CMV-seropositive.

About this clone: Other nucleotide sequences in the sample specify the same CDR3. V gene TRBV10-3 combines with J gene TRBJ1-1, with D maybe TRBD1 (6 bases). This CDR3 is built from 13 residues. Deletions cut 2 bases from V and 5 bases from J, with 9 bases between. Germline V lookup: CDR1 ENHRY, CDR2 SYGVKD. The CDR3 here is CAISEQGWTEAFF. CDR3 nucleotides: TGTGCCATCAGTGAGCAGGGGTGGACTGAAGCTTTCTTT.

The chain recombines TRBV5-4 with TRBJ2-5, with D maybe TRBD2 (6 bases). Trimming shortened V by 4 bases and J by 4 bases, and 11 bases separated the two germline ends. This CDR3 spans 13 amino acids. The germline gives CDR1 SGHNT, CDR2 YYREEE (reference sequence). CDR3 DNA: TGTGCCAGCAGCCCGGGACTGCTAGAGACCCAGTACTTC. It yields the protein CASSPGLLETQYF. Complete variable domain (other parts from reference TRBV5-4 and TRBJ2-5): ETGVTQSPTHLIKTRGQQVTLRCSSQSGHNTVSWYQQALGQGPQFIFQYYREEENGRGNFPPRFSGLQFPNYSSELNVNALELDDSALYLCASSPGLLETQYFGPGTRLLVL.

This clone turned up a few times. This chain links TRBV7-9 with TRBJ1-1; D is unresolved. Germline values: CDR1 SEHNR, CDR2 FQNEAQ (reference sequence). With 1 base removed from V and 8 bases from J, the gap between germline ends came to 8 bases. This CDR3 region has 12 residues. The CDR3 here is CASSLGSREAFF. The CDR3 DNA is TGTGCCAGCAGCTTAGGGTCCAGGGAAGCTTTCTTT.